This is a list of T cell receptor beta chains from one sample in a study of neurological immune-mediated disorders. One entry per CDR3 protein results from TCRdb running MiXCR on the 5' RACE reads. The sample holds tens of thousands of distinct CDR3 sequences; less than 5.5% are singletons and the top ten take about 6.9%. The sequenced material came from PBMCs. The receptors shown here come from a man aged 25 to 40 with multiple sclerosis. Both conserved end residues are part of each CDR3. Fields, in order: D gene, V gene, J gene, clone size, CDR3 protein, CDR3 DNA. D genes are given only for firm matches. Some rows mark clone size as missing; the rest say once, few, many or name a class of expanded clone.

d_gene: .; v_gene: TRBV27; j_gene: TRBJ2-2; abundance: .; CDR3aa: CASGDPGGELFF; CDR3nt: TGTGCCAGCGGGGACCCCGGAGGGGAGCTGTTTTTT
d_gene: .; v_gene: TRBV7-2; j_gene: TRBJ1-5; abundance: many; CDR3aa: CASSLDEGVPGNQPQHF; CDR3nt: TGTGCCAGCAGCTTAGACGAGGGGGTCCCGGGCAATCAGCCCCAGCATTTT
d_gene: TRBD2; v_gene: TRBV5-1; j_gene: TRBJ2-2; abundance: few; CDR3aa: CASSFLAGEPTGELFF; CDR3nt: TGCGCCAGCAGCTTCTTAGCGGGGGAACCCACCGGGGAGCTGTTTTTT
d_gene: .; v_gene: TRBV5-1; j_gene: TRBJ1-6; abundance: many; CDR3aa: CASSLGVSSHLHF; CDR3nt: TGCGCCAGCAGCTTGGGAGTCTCTTCACACCTCCACTTT
d_gene: .; v_gene: TRBV27; j_gene: TRBJ2-5; abundance: many; CDR3aa: CASSSYRGGLETQYF; CDR3nt: TGTGCCAGCAGTTCCTACAGGGGAGGGCTTGAGACCCAGTACTTC
d_gene: TRBD1; v_gene: TRBV5-5; j_gene: TRBJ2-3; abundance: many; CDR3aa: CASSLKGAKTDTQYF; CDR3nt: TGTGCCAGCAGCTTGAAGGGGGCAAAGACAGATACGCAGTATTTT
d_gene: .; v_gene: TRBV9; j_gene: TRBJ2-7; abundance: few; CDR3aa: CASSGTRGAPGEQYF; CDR3nt: TGTGCCAGCAGCGGGACAAGGGGGGCGCCGGGGGAGCAGTACTTC
d_gene: .; v_gene: TRBV5-1; j_gene: TRBJ2-1; abundance: many; CDR3aa: CASSLREPYNEQFF; CDR3nt: TGCGCCAGCAGCTTACGGGAGCCCTACAATGAGCAGTTCTTC
d_gene: .; v_gene: TRBV12-3/TRBV12-4; j_gene: TRBJ1-5; abundance: few; CDR3aa: CASSPQVNQPQHF; CDR3nt: TGTGCCAGCAGTCCACAGGTCAATCAGCCCCAGCATTTT
d_gene: .; v_gene: TRBV15; j_gene: TRBJ2-1; abundance: many; CDR3aa: CATSTPRDKYNEQFF; CDR3nt: TGTGCCACCAGCACTCCCCGGGACAAGTACAATGAGCAGTTCTTC
d_gene: TRBD2; v_gene: TRBV20-1; j_gene: TRBJ2-2; abundance: few; CDR3aa: CSARDLASGGSGGELFF; CDR3nt: TGCAGTGCTAGAGATCTCGCCAGCGGGGGGTCTGGCGGGGAGCTGTTTTTT
d_gene: .; v_gene: TRBV10-3; j_gene: TRBJ2-5; abundance: many; CDR3aa: CAISGGPPGVAQYF; CDR3nt: TGTGCCATCAGTGGAGGTCCCCCGGGGGTGGCCCAGTACTTC
d_gene: TRBD1; v_gene: TRBV10-3; j_gene: TRBJ1-5; abundance: few; CDR3aa: CAISVTGKDQPQNF; CDR3nt: TGTGCCATCAGTGTGACAGGGAAGGATCAGCCCCAGAATTTT
d_gene: .; v_gene: TRBV6-5; j_gene: TRBJ1-2; abundance: many; CDR3aa: CASSLGRTYGYTF; CDR3nt: TGTGCCAGCAGTTTAGGGAGAACCTATGGCTACACCTTC
d_gene: TRBD1; v_gene: TRBV11-2; j_gene: TRBJ2-7; abundance: .; CDR3aa: CASSLEDRVPYEQYF; CDR3nt: TGTGCCAGCAGCTTAGAGGACAGGGTACCCTACGAGCAGTACTTC
d_gene: .; v_gene: TRBV9; j_gene: TRBJ1-6; abundance: many; CDR3aa: CASSPEVNSPLHF; CDR3nt: TGTGCCAGCAGCCCTGAGGTGAATTCACCCCTCCACTTT
d_gene: TRBD2; v_gene: TRBV5-1; j_gene: TRBJ2-3; abundance: few; CDR3aa: CASSYSGGGTDTQYF; CDR3nt: TGCGCCAGCAGCTATAGCGGGGGCGGCACAGATACGCAGTATTTT
d_gene: TRBD2; v_gene: TRBV5-6; j_gene: TRBJ2-2; abundance: many; CDR3aa: CASSGGLAGTGELFF; CDR3nt: TGTGCCAGCAGCGGGGGACTAGCGGGCACCGGGGAGCTGTTTTTT
d_gene: TRBD1; v_gene: TRBV27; j_gene: TRBJ1-6; abundance: many; CDR3aa: CASSTGDSTFNNSPLHF; CDR3nt: TGTGCCAGCAGTACAGGGGACAGCACTTTTAATAATTCACCCCTCCACTTT
d_gene: .; v_gene: TRBV20-1; j_gene: TRBJ2-1; abundance: .; CDR3aa: CSARPVYSYNEQFF; CDR3nt: TGCAGTGCTAGACCAGTATACTCCTACAATGAGCAGTTCTTC
d_gene: .; v_gene: TRBV18; j_gene: TRBJ2-4; abundance: few; CDR3aa: CASSPRGTRWGNIQYF; CDR3nt: TGTGCCAGCTCACCACGGGGGACGAGATGGGGAAACATTCAGTACTTC
d_gene: .; v_gene: TRBV12-3/TRBV12-4; j_gene: TRBJ1-5; abundance: many; CDR3aa: CASSHVNYQPQHF; CDR3nt: TGTGCCAGCAGCCACGTGAACTATCAGCCCCAGCATTTT
d_gene: .; v_gene: TRBV20-1; j_gene: TRBJ1-2; abundance: many; CDR3aa: CSARMGFRSYGYTF; CDR3nt: TGCAGTGCTAGGATGGGTTTTAGGTCCTATGGCTACACCTTC
d_gene: TRBD2; v_gene: TRBV28; j_gene: TRBJ2-2; abundance: few; CDR3aa: CASTTGLANTGELFF; CDR3nt: TGTGCCAGTACTACGGGACTAGCGAACACCGGGGAGCTGTTTTTT
d_gene: TRBD1; v_gene: TRBV3-1; j_gene: TRBJ1-1; abundance: many; CDR3aa: CASSYQRTGGPRAFF; CDR3nt: TGTGCCAGCAGCTACCAGAGGACAGGGGGACCGAGAGCTTTCTTT
d_gene: .; v_gene: TRBV20-1; j_gene: TRBJ2-3; abundance: few; CDR3aa: CSARGDHTDTQYF; CDR3nt: TGCAGTGCTAGAGGGGACCACACAGATACGCAGTATTTT
d_gene: TRBD1; v_gene: TRBV12-3/TRBV12-4; j_gene: TRBJ2-4; abundance: few; CDR3aa: CASSSSGTGADNIQYF; CDR3nt: TGTGCCAGCAGTAGTTCCGGGACAGGGGCGGATAACATTCAGTACTTC
d_gene: .; v_gene: TRBV5-1; j_gene: TRBJ2-2; abundance: .; CDR3aa: CASSLGGKNTGELFF; CDR3nt: TGCGCCAGCAGCTTAGGGGGGAAGAACACCGGGGAGCTGTTTTTT